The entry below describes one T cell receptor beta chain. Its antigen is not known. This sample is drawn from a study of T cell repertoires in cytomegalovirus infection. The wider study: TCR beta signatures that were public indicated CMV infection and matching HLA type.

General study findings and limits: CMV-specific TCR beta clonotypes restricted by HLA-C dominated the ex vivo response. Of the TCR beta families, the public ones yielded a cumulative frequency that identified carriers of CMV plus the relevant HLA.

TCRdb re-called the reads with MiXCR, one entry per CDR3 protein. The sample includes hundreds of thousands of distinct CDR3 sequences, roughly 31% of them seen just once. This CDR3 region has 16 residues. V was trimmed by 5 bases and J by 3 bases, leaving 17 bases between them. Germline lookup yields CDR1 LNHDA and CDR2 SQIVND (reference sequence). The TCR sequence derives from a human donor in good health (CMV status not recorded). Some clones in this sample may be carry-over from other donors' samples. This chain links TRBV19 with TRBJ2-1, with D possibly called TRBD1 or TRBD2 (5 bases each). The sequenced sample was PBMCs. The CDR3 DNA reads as TGTGCCAGTAGTGTAGGGACCACACAAAGCTACAATGAGCAGTTCTTC. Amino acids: CASSVGTTQSYNEQFF.